This T cell receptor (beta chain) was obtained from a study of blood T cell repertoires in COVID-19. Study overall: Samples of COVID-19 (acute and convalescent) were obtained from the United States, Italy and Spain.

The table lists this clone with a count of one. In the source study's methods: Amplified reference gene primers provided the basis for estimating nucleated cell counts. TCRdb keeps only in-frame clones here, not all; method: immunoSEQ multiplex PCR. V and J calls and clone size are given by that table; D and trimming were obtained from the DNA. The table has 250,000 or so clones, 70% to 85% seen once; the top ten hold around 3.4%. This clonotype was sampled from a woman aged 80 or older with acute or convalescent COVID-19. The sequenced sample consisted of peripheral blood.

The CDR3 nucleotides are TGTGCCAGCAGCCAAGTGGGGGGTAGGTTATTAAGTGGCTACACCTTC. It codes for CASSQVGGRLLSGYTF. The V gene is TRBV3-1 (or the pseudogene TRBV3-2), the J gene TRBJ1-2, with D perhaps matching TRBD1 (5 bases). The CDR3 spans 16 residues. Germline-derived CDR1 and CDR2 are LGHDT and YNNKEL (reference sequence). Trimming cost V 1 base and J 7 bases, with 19 bases left between them.